These 27 T cell receptor beta chains came from one sample sequenced in a study of post-analysis software for immune sequencing data. TCR beta cDNA libraries included unique molecular identifiers. TCRdb reprocessed the PCR reads via MiXCR and lists one record per CDR3 protein. The sample holds hundreds of thousands of distinct CDR3 sequences, roughly 30% seen once. No antigens are known for them. Study-wide findings and caveats: Roughly five TRBV segments were significantly more frequent in patients than in controls. TRBV5-6, TRBV5-1 and TRBV20-1 were among these segments.

Input material: blood. These receptors were taken from a girl aged 5-17 years with multiple sclerosis.

The chain has TRBV27 and TRBJ2-3; D is ambiguous. The CDR3 has 14 amino acids. V was trimmed by 8 bases and J by 4 bases, leaving 16 bases between them. The germline gives CDR1 MNHEY, CDR2 SMNVEV (reference sequence). The CDR3 reads CASRNIADADTQYF. DNA of the CDR3: TGTGCCAGCCGGAATATCGCCGACGCAGATACGCAGTATTTT.

There are a few counts of this clonotype. The CDR3 protein is CASRAFGGGNYEQFF. CDR3 nucleotide sequence: TGTGCCAGCAGGGCGTTTGGTGGGGGGAACTATGAGCAGTTCTTC. This chain connects TRBV27 to TRBJ2-1, with a tentative D call TRBD2 (6 bases). The CDR3 is made up of 15 amino acids. V gave up 6 bases and J gave up 8 bases, with 20 bases separating them. The germline V gene has CDR1 MNHEY and CDR2 SMNVEV (reference sequence).

Turning to this clonotype: One base away lies a much larger clone, so this may be a sequencing read error. CDR3 DNA: TGTGCCAGCAGCTTGTATCGGGAGCACACAGATACGCAGTATTTT. Translating gives CASSLYREHTDTQYF. V and J are TRBV5-8 and TRBJ2-3; D perhaps matches TRBD2 (6 bases). Germline V lookup: CDR1 SGHTS, CDR2 YDEGEE. This CDR3 has 15 residues. The V end was cut by 1 base, the J end by 2 bases, with 11 bases between. Full variable domain (missing parts from reference TRBV5-8 and TRBJ2-3): EAGVTQSPTHLIKTRGQQATLRCSPISGHTSVYWYQQALGLGLQFLLWYDEGEERNRGNFPPRFSGRQFPNYSSELNVNALELEDSALYLCASSLYREHTDTQYFGPGTRLTVL.

The chain has TRBV6-6 and TRBJ1-1; D is uncertain. This CDR3 contains 14 residues. Germline-derived CDR1 and CDR2 are MNHNY and SVGAGI (reference sequence). Trimming shortened V by 6 bases and J by 5 bases, and 16 bases separated the two germline ends. The CDR3 protein is CASSLGRVRTEAFF. The DNA of the CDR3 is TGTGCCAGCAGCCTTGGTAGGGTGAGGACTGAAGCTTTCTTT.

This sequence joins TRBV6-1 and TRBJ2-1; D gene unclear. CDR1 MNHNS and CDR2 SASEGT come from the germline V gene. Trimming cost V 0 bases and J 10 bases, with 16 bases left between them. This CDR3 contains 15 residues. The CDR3 DNA is TGTGCCAGCAGTGAAGCCCCCTATCCGACGGTCGAGCAGTTCTTC. Translating gives CASSEAPYPTVEQFF.

This clonotype was counted at least ten times. The V and J genes are TRBV20-1 and TRBJ2-1; 7 nucleotides agree with TRBD2. CDR1 and CDR2 from the germline V gene are DFQATT and SNEGSKA (reference sequence). The CDR3 is 15 residues long. V dropped 5 bases and J dropped 2; count of bases not matched to a gene: 9. The CDR3 region has the DNA TGCAGTGCTCGGGCGGCGGGAGCCCCCTACAATGAGCAGTTCTTC. It translates to CSARAAGAPYNEQFF.

This clonotype has only a few counts. The V gene is TRBV7-9, the J gene TRBJ1-1; D remains ambiguous. With 1 base removed from V and 1 base from J, the gap between germline ends came to 10 bases. This CDR3 contains 15 residues. Germline V CDR1 and CDR2: SEHNR, FQNEAQ (reference sequence). The DNA for the CDR3 is TGTGCCAGCAGCTTAGACGGGCGCGGGAACACTGAAGCTTTCTTT. It translates to CASSLDGRGNTEAFF.

This clonotype was counted at least ten times. Here the CDR3 reads CASSYGRKETQYF. Here the CDR3 DNA reads TGTGCCAGCAGTTACGGCAGGAAAGAGACCCAGTACTTC. The chain carries TRBV6-5 and TRBJ2-5, with no clear D. V lost 2 bases and J 3 bases, leaving 7 bases between the germline ends. The length of the CDR3 is 13 residues. CDR1 MNHEY and CDR2 SVGAGI come from the germline V gene.

This chain joins TRBV7-2 and TRBJ2-2, with 9 positions matching TRBD1. Germline V gene sequence: CDR1 SGHTA, CDR2 FQGNSA. Trimming took 11 bases from V and 3 from J; bases not matched to a gene: 4. CDR3 length: 13 amino acids. CDR3 nucleotide sequence: TGTGCCGGACAGGGGCAATACACCGGGGAGCTGTTTTTT. This gives the protein CAGQGQYTGELFF.

This clonotype was recorded a few times. The chain joins TRBV20-1 to TRBJ2-7; perhaps TRBD2 as D (6 bases). CDR1 and CDR2 from the germline V gene are DFQATT and SNEGSKA (reference sequence). This CDR3 spans 14 amino acids. V was pared by 3 bases and J by 2 bases, with 14 bases between. The CDR3 nucleotides are TGCAGTGCTAGTGAAACGGGACTGGCCTACGAGCAGTACTTC. This gives the protein CSASETGLAYEQYF.

This clonotype showed up just once. This chain links TRBV12-3 or TRBV12-4 with TRBJ2-3; possible D gene TRBD2, 5 bases. This CDR3 contains 16 residues. Trimming pared 5 bases from V and 0 bases from J, leaving 15 bases between. The CDR3 loop reads CASSLVLGSSTDTQYF. Here the CDR3 DNA reads TGTGCCAGCAGTCTCGTACTAGGGAGTAGCACAGATACGCAGTATTTT.

The chain links TRBV7-9 to TRBJ2-7; 8 nucleotides agree with TRBD2. V trimming: 8 bases; J trimming: 2 bases; junction bases outside the gene matches: 11. The V gene's germline CDR1 is SEHNR and CDR2 FQNEAQ (reference sequence). The CDR3 is made up of 15 amino acids. DNA of the CDR3: TGTGCCAGCGAGATCGGGGGGGACACCACCTACGAGCAGTACTTC. Its translation: CASEIGGDTTYEQYF. The full variable domain, with the rest looked up from reference TRBV7-9 and TRBJ2-7, is DTGVSQNPRHKITKRGQNVTFRCDPISEHNRLYWYRQTLGQGPEFLTYFQNEAQLEKSRLLSDRFSAERPKGSFSTLEIQRTEQGDSAMYLCASEIGGDTTYEQYFGPGTRLTVT.

This chain joins TRBV27 and TRBJ2-3, with unresolved D. The germline V gene encodes CDR1 MNHEY and CDR2 SMNVEV (reference sequence). This CDR3 contains 13 residues. Trimming removed 6 bases at V and 0 bases at J, with 7 bases between. CDR3 in amino acids: CASRKLSTDTQYF. DNA for the CDR3: TGTGCCAGCAGGAAACTTAGCACAGATACGCAGTATTTT.

V gene TRBV29-1 combines with J gene TRBJ1-6, with a tentative D call TRBD1 (5 bases). Germline-derived CDR1 and CDR2 are SQVTM and ANQGSEA. Between the trimmed V and J ends, which lost 4 bases and 7 bases, there was a span of 11 bases. This CDR3 has 13 amino acids. CDR3 amino acids: CSVATALNSPLHF. CDR3 nucleotide sequence: TGCAGCGTTGCGACAGCCCTAAATTCACCCCTCCACTTT.

The gene calls are TRBV10-1 and TRBJ2-1, with 16 nucleotides matching TRBD2. Germline V CDR1 and CDR2: WNHNN, SYGVQD (reference sequence). V was pared by 5 bases and J by 4 bases, with 5 bases of the junction left unmatched. The CDR3 loop spans 17 amino acids. The CDR3 region has the DNA TGCGCCAGCAGTACCGGGACTAGCGGGGGGGCTTACAATGAGCAGTTCTTC. Translated: CASSTGTSGGAYNEQFF.

The rearrangement joins TRBV4-3 to TRBJ2-4; D not certain. This CDR3 comprises 15 residues. The germline V gene encodes CDR1 LGHNA and CDR2 YSLEER. V was shortened by 0 bases and J by 7 bases, with 13 bases between the two germline ends. CDR3 loop: CASSQEVANRNIQYF. The DNA of the CDR3 is TGCGCCAGCAGCCAAGAGGTCGCTAACCGGAACATTCAGTACTTC.

This clonotype was detected a few times. This chain connects TRBV20-1 to TRBJ2-7, with TRBD2 identical over 8 bases. Losses at the gene ends were 0 bases for V and 2 bases for J; bases not matched to a gene: 6. CDR1 is DFQATT and CDR2 is SNEGSKA in the germline V gene (reference sequence). The CDR3 sequence is 15 residues long. The DNA of the CDR3 is TGCAGTGCTAGAGATGGGAGCGGGAGCCCCTACGAGCAGTACTTC. Translation gives CSARDGSGSPYEQYF.

The rearrangement uses TRBV29-1 and TRBJ1-4, with 8 bases fitting TRBD1. The length of the CDR3 is 14 residues. CDR1 is SQVTM, CDR2 ANQGSEA, per germline. V dropped 7 bases and J dropped 5; count of bases not matched to a gene: 9. DNA of the CDR3: TGCAGCGCACTCAGGACAGGGCTAAATGAAAAACTGTTTTTT. As protein: CSALRTGLNEKLFF.

This clonotype was picked up many times. The V and J genes are TRBV10-3 and TRBJ2-5; 9 bases map to TRBD2. The trim removed 7 bases at V and 4 bases at J, leaving 10 bases unmatched. Germline V lookup: CDR1 ENHRY, CDR2 SYGVKD. CDR3 size: 15 residues. CDR3 DNA sequence: TGTGCCATCAATTTGACGCCTAGCGGGGCAGAGACCCAGTACTTC. Translation gives CAINLTPSGAETQYF.

This clonotype was seen only a few times. The chain has TRBV5-1 and TRBJ2-5; possible D gene TRBD1, 5 bases. Germline loops: CDR1 SGHRS, CDR2 YFSETQ. Trimming stripped 2 bases from V and 10 bases from J, with 18 bases between. This CDR3 spans 14 amino acids. CDR3 DNA: TGCGCCAGCAGCTTTCAGGCAGCGACAGAAGGCCAGTACTTC. It encodes CASSFQAATEGQYF.

The V call is TRBV2, the J call TRBJ2-5; D remains ambiguous. The CDR3 extends over 14 amino acids. Germline CDR1 reads SNHLY; CDR2 reads FYNNEI. The V gene lost 3 bases and the J gene lost 1 base, with 9 bases spanning the gap. The CDR3 DNA reads as TGTGCCAGCAGTGATTCCCTCATCCAAGAGACCCAGTACTTC. Translating it yields CASSDSLIQETQYF.

The J gene is TRBJ2-5, the V gene TRBV3-1, with D unresolved. This CDR3 has 13 residues. Germline CDR1 and CDR2: LGHDT and YNNKEL (reference sequence). V shed 0 bases and J shed 4 bases, with 6 bases lying between them. CDR3 protein: CASSQDFVETQYF. The CDR3 nucleotides read TGTGCCAGCAGCCAAGATTTTGTAGAGACCCAGTACTTC.

CDR3 sequence reads: CAISEGTGRNEQFF. As DNA, the CDR3 is TGTGCCATCAGTGAGGGGACAGGGAGAAATGAGCAGTTCTTC. V and J are TRBV10-3 and TRBJ2-1; the match to TRBD1 covers 9 bases. V lost 2 bases, J lost 7 bases, and 3 bases stayed unmatched. CDR1 is ENHRY, CDR2 SYGVKD, per germline. The CDR3 runs 14 residues.

This clonotype appeared a single time. The rearrangement joins TRBV20-1 to TRBJ2-5, with 12 bases lining up with TRBD2. Gene TRBJ2-7 matches the end of the DNA better, so the J call may be wrong. The CDR3 length is 14 residues. Germline CDR1 and CDR2: DFQATT and SNEGSKA (reference sequence). CDR3: CSAGRLAGVYEQYF. The CDR3 DNA follows: TGCAGTGCTGGGCGACTAGCGGGAGTTTACGAGCAGTACTTC.

Ten or more counts support this clonotype. The gene calls are TRBV6-1 and TRBJ2-3; D call uncertain. The CDR3 spans 14 residues. Trimming left V 6 bases short and J 3 bases short, with 13 bases between. Per the germline V gene, CDR1 is MNHNS and CDR2 is SASEGT. The CDR3 region is CASRVGPLTDTQYF. DNA of the CDR3: TGTGCCAGCAGGGTTGGACCTCTTACAGATACGCAGTATTTT.

This clonotype was counted a few times. The gene calls are TRBV7-6 and TRBJ2-3; 13 bases line up with TRBD2. This CDR3 region has 17 residues. Looked up from germline, CDR1 is SGHVS and CDR2 is FNYEAQ. The junction had 8 bases not matched to a gene; V was cut back by 4 bases and J by 4 bases. The CDR3 DNA sequence: TGTGCCAGCAGCTCGGGGTTGGGACTAGCGGGGCCAGATACGCAGTATTTT. Translated: CASSSGLGLAGPDTQYF.

This clonotype has just a few counts. J is TRBJ1-2 and V is TRBV9; possible D gene TRBD1, 6 bases. The CDR3 consists of 14 residues. The germline V gene has CDR1 SGDLS and CDR2 YYNGEE. Trimming took 6 bases from V and 4 from J, leaving 16 bases between them. CDR3 DNA: TGTGCCAGCAACATACCGGGACAAGGCTATGGCTACACCTTC. It translates to CASNIPGQGYGYTF.